This T cell receptor (beta chain) was identified in a study of cytomegalovirus exposure and HLA in healthy donors. Study information: Per a later analysis, the approximately 700 first-cohort and some 130 validation repertoires shared one platform.

This table comes from immunoSEQ multiplex PCR, and its TCRdb copy is limited to in-frame clones, with some not included. The table lists 66,000 or so clones, about 97% of them singletons. Overall study results and limits: Through in vitro validation, three CMV-associated chains were shown to be specific for CMV antigens. Cytomegalovirus-associated TCR beta chains were listed, numbering over 150.

The V gene's germline CDR1 is SGDLS and CDR2 YYNGEE. The trim removed 3 bases at V and 4 bases at J, leaving 1 base unmatched. The CDR3 is 15 amino acids. As for this clone: Its antigen is not identified.

This TCR was recovered from a woman younger than 35 in good health and CMV-seropositive. Sequencing was done on a sample of PBMCs. The genes are TRBV9 and TRBJ2-3, with TRBD2 matching over 14 bases. DNA of the CDR3: TGTGCCAGCAGCGGACTAGCGGGAGGGCCAGATACGCAGTATTTT. Amino acids: CASSGLAGGPDTQYF.